This T cell receptor beta chain is drawn from a study of beta chain features in type 1 diabetes. Every isolated RNA sample was fully reverse transcribed, so sequencing captured expressed TCRB transcripts. TCRdb's copy holds only in-frame clones and misses some; the assay was immunoSEQ multiplex PCR. Counted here are about 640,000 clones, under 15% occurring once; the ten biggest clones make up more than 0.095%. As for this clone: Antigen specificity is unknown.

Study-wide points: PCR may have favored shorter templates equally in patients and controls. All four CD4+ subsets from Type 1 diabetes patients carried moderately but significantly shorter TCRB CDR3s.

V lost 4 bases and J lost 13, with 7 bases in between. CDR1 MNHNS and CDR2 SASEGT come from the germline V gene. The CDR3 has 9 amino acids. The sequenced material came from naive CD4+ T cells from blood. This chain joins TRBV6-1 and TRBJ1-2; D is uncertain. The receptor was isolated from a man aged 25 to 40 with type 1 diabetes. As DNA, the CDR3 is TGTGCCAGCAGTGGGATAGGCACCTTC. This translates into CASSGIGTF.